This T cell receptor (beta chain) was captured by sequencing in a study of T-cell memory formation after mild COVID-19. It was 5'RACE with constant-segment primers that produced the TCR alpha and TCR beta cDNA libraries, which carried sample barcodes and UMIs. TCRdb fed the 5' RACE reads into MiXCR, producing one record per CDR3 protein. Here the sample spans 580,000 or so distinct CDR3 sequences, roughly 17% being singletons. CDR1 and CDR2 (germline): KGHSH, LQKENI. V shed 5 bases and J 7 bases; nucleotides not matched to a gene: 7. The CDR3 extends over 15 amino acids. Study conclusions and caveats: Nothing showed for sure that second-wave clones peaking on day 37 were SARS-CoV-2 specific. Contracting clones from day 15 to 85 had balanced CD4/CD8; later expanders favoured CD4+. CD8+ contracting clones occupied EMRA, while CD4+ ones occupied mainly CM and EM.

This clonotype was found a few times. Its antigen is as yet unknown. The rearrangement uses TRBV18 and TRBJ2-1; 11 bases agree with TRBD1. Material: PBMCs or a T cell subset sorted from them (not recorded which). The receptor was derived from an adult woman who had mild COVID-19 (a few samples of this study predate the infection). Cell type and time point are not known. The CDR3 coding sequence is TGTGCCAGCTCAACGGGACAGGGGGTGTGGAATGAGCAGTTCTTC. Translation: CASSTGQGVWNEQFF. Supplemented by reference TRBV18 and TRBJ2-1, the full variable domain reads NAGVMQNPRHLVRRRGQEARLRCSPMKGHSHVYWYRQLPEEGLKFMVYLQKENIIDESGMPKERFSAEFPKEGPSILRIQQVVRGDSAAYFCASSTGQGVWNEQFFGPGTRLTVL.